The 24 T cell receptor beta chains below come from one sample, sequenced in a study of blood T cell repertoires in COVID-19. Clones were read by immunoSEQ multiplex PCR, and TCRdb kept only the in-frame ones, dropping some. The table shows approximately 250,000 clones, with around nine tenths occurring only once. Sequencing was done on a sample of peripheral blood. These receptors were obtained from a man in his forties or fifties with active or convalescent COVID-19.

A word on this clone: Other DNA sequences in this sample translate to the same CDR3. CDR3 loop: CASSGTDLYEQYF. The CDR3, as DNA: TGTGCCAGTTCCGGGACAGACCTCTACGAGCAGTACTTC. The rearrangement joins TRBV6-5 to TRBJ2-7, with 7 bases lining up with TRBD1. CDR1 MNHEY and CDR2 SVGAGI come from the germline V gene. The CDR3 has 13 residues. V shed 9 bases, J shed 3 bases, and the junction held 8 bases outside the gene matches.

This chain uses TRBV19 with TRBJ1-1; 12 bases are shared with TRBD1. This CDR3 is 16 amino acids long. J was trimmed by 4 bases and V by 7 bases; bases with no gene match: 10. CDR1 is LNHDA and CDR2 is SQIVND in the germline V gene (reference sequence). CDR3 sequence reads: CASTLRGGQGATEAFF. CDR3 nucleotides: TGTGCCAGTACCCTCCGGGGGGGACAGGGGGCCACTGAAGCTTTCTTT.

The chain combines TRBV6-6 with TRBJ1-3, with D maybe TRBD1 (6 bases). This CDR3 contains 15 residues. Between the trimmed V and J ends, which lost 7 bases and 4 bases, there was a span of 17 bases. CDR1 and CDR2 from the germline V gene are MNHNY and SVGAGI (reference sequence). The CDR3 spells CASMLGGPRGNTIYF. The CDR3 DNA is TGTGCCAGCATGCTAGGGGGACCGAGGGGAAACACCATATATTTT.

The chain joins TRBV2 to TRBJ2-1, with 12 bases matching TRBD1. Trimming cost V 8 bases and J 9 bases; bases outside gene matches: 8. The CDR3 runs to 14 residues. Per the germline V gene, CDR1 is SNHLY and CDR2 is FYNNEI. The CDR3 DNA reads as TGTGCCAGCTCTGGGGGGACAGGGGGCGGTGAGCAGTTCTTC. Protein sequence: CASSGGTGGGEQFF.

This rearrangement joins TRBV4-1 to TRBJ2-7; the D is unclear. Germline V lookup: CDR1 MGHRA, CDR2 YSYEKL. The V gene lost 4 bases and the J gene lost 3 bases, with 16 bases spanning the gap. CDR3 size: 15 residues. As DNA, the CDR3 is TGCGCCAGCAGCCCCGGTATCGAGCCGGGCTACGAGCAGTACTTC. It is translated as CASSPGIEPGYEQYF.

The V call is TRBV19, the J call TRBJ1-5; possible D gene TRBD1, 5 bases. Per the germline V gene, CDR1 is LNHDA and CDR2 is SQIVND (reference sequence). The CDR3 extends over 18 amino acids. With 5 bases removed from V and 1 base from J, the gap between germline ends came to 21 bases. Written as DNA, the CDR3 is TGTGCCAGTAGTCCGCATATATCTCAGGGAGGCAGCAATCAGCCCCAGCATTTT. Translated, it gives CASSPHISQGGSNQPQHF.

This chain connects TRBV3-1 (or the pseudogene TRBV3-2) to TRBJ2-3; TRBD1 might be the D (6 bases). With 0 bases removed from V and 4 bases from J, the gap between germline ends came to 20 bases. The V gene's germline CDR1 is LGHDT and CDR2 YNNKEL (reference sequence). There are 18 residues in the CDR3. The CDR3 coding sequence is TGTGCCAGCAGCCAAGATCGTGCAGGGGTGGGGTACGCAGATACGCAGTATTTT. Translating it yields CASSQDRAGVGYADTQYF.

In nucleotides, the CDR3 is TGTGCCAGCAGTTACCAGGGGCCGGGCTACACCTTC. Its protein product is CASSYQGPGYTF. The V and J genes are TRBV6-6 and TRBJ1-2; a possible D gene is TRBD1 (6 bases). The CDR3 length is 12 residues. V was cut by 2 bases and J by 8 bases, with 9 bases left in between. Looked up from germline, CDR1 is MNHNY and CDR2 is SVGAGI (reference sequence).

J is TRBJ2-7 and V is TRBV7-9; 8 bases line up with TRBD1. CDR3 length: 15 amino acids. J lost 2 bases, V lost 6 bases, and 9 bases had no gene match. Germline-derived CDR1 and CDR2 are SEHNR and FQNEAQ (reference sequence). The CDR3 loop is CASSPGGLLTYEQYF. CDR3 nucleotide sequence: TGTGCCAGCAGTCCAGGGGGCCTCCTGACCTACGAGCAGTACTTC.

J is TRBJ2-7 and V is TRBV5-1; D might be TRBD2 (5 bases). Germline loops: CDR1 SGHRS, CDR2 YFSETQ. This CDR3 spans 13 amino acids. Trimming took off 7 bases at V and 4 bases at J, with 15 bases between the two ends. The CDR3 is CASREGQQYEQYF. The CDR3 nucleotides are TGCGCCAGCCGAGAGGGCCAACAATACGAGCAGTACTTC.

The CDR3 DNA reads TGTGCCAGCAGCTTGGTTCTGACAGCTGACTACAATGAGCAGTTCTTC. It is translated as CASSLVLTADYNEQFF. The chain employs TRBV11-3 and TRBJ2-1, with D perhaps TRBD1 (5 bases). V was clipped by 3 bases and J by 3 bases, with 15 bases between them. The CDR3 spans 16 residues. Germline lookup yields CDR1 SGHNT and CDR2 YENEEA.

The chain uses TRBV6-5 and TRBJ2-1, with D maybe TRBD2 (5 bases). The CDR3 extends over 13 amino acids. With 2 bases removed from V and 8 bases from J, the gap between germline ends came to 10 bases. Germline CDR1 reads MNHEY; CDR2 reads SVGAGI. The CDR3 bases are TGTGCCAGCAGTTACCGTCCGGGATATGAGCAGTTCTTC. Translation gives CASSYRPGYEQFF.

The rearrangement links TRBV3-1 (or the pseudogene TRBV3-2) to TRBJ1-2; D not resolved. The CDR3 is 17 amino acids. The V gene's germline CDR1 is LGHDT and CDR2 YNNKEL (reference sequence). Trimming removed 0 bases from V and 7 bases from J, with 21 bases in between. CDR3 nucleotide sequence: TGTGCCAGCAGCCAAGAAACTTGGGAGACACTGACGGGTGGCTACACCTTC. It yields the protein CASSQETWETLTGGYTF.

The rearrangement links TRBV27 to TRBJ1-4, with TRBD1 identical over 8 bases. With V trimmed by 3 bases and J by 6 bases, 3 bases remained unmatched. Germline V lookup: CDR1 MNHEY, CDR2 SMNVEV (reference sequence). The CDR3 sequence is 14 residues long. The CDR3: CASSLYRGDEKLFF. Written as DNA, the CDR3 is TGTGCCAGCAGTTTGTACAGGGGGGATGAAAAACTGTTTTTT.

This chain links TRBV4-2 with TRBJ1-2; 9 bases map to TRBD1. Germline trimming cut 1 base from V and 2 bases from J; bases unmatched to any gene: 5. Germline V gene data show CDR1 as LGHNA and CDR2 as YNFKEQ. The CDR3 contains 16 residues. The CDR3 protein is CASSQGRTGDNYGYTF. The CDR3 DNA is TGTGCCAGCAGCCAAGGCAGGACAGGGGACAACTATGGCTACACCTTC.

This sequence joins TRBV5-4 and TRBJ2-3; D is ambiguous. The V and J ends lost 4 bases and 2 bases respectively, with 8 bases between them. This CDR3 has 13 amino acids. Germline V CDR1 and CDR2: SGHNT, YYREEE (reference sequence). The CDR3 is CASSEVLTDTQYF. For the CDR3, the DNA is TGTGCCAGCAGCGAGGTCCTCACAGATACGCAGTATTTT.

CDR3 sequence reads: CASRQGGNEQYF. DNA of the CDR3: TGTGCCAGCAGACAGGGTGGAAACGAGCAGTACTTC. The rearrangement joins TRBV4-2 to TRBJ2-7, with D possibly TRBD1 on 6 matching bases. The V gene lost 6 bases and the J gene lost 5 bases, with 11 bases spanning the gap. The CDR3 loop spans 12 amino acids. Germline-derived CDR1 and CDR2 are LGHNA and YNFKEQ.

CDR3 amino acids: CASSTLENEQFF. The CDR3 nucleotides are TGTGCCAGCAGCACCTTAGAGAATGAGCAGTTCTTC. This sequence joins TRBV7-9 and TRBJ2-1; D unresolved. V was clipped by 5 bases and J by 7 bases, with 9 bases between them. The CDR3 has 12 amino acids. Germline V lookup: CDR1 SEHNR, CDR2 FQNEAQ (reference sequence).

This clone was counted once. The CDR3 sequence is CASSQRDSTYEQYF. The CDR3 DNA is TGTGCCAGCAGCCAAAGGGACAGTACCTACGAGCAGTACTTC. The V and J genes are TRBV7-8 and TRBJ2-7; 7 bases match TRBD1. The CDR3 runs 14 residues. Germline assignment: CDR1 SGHVS and CDR2 FQNEAQ. Losses at the gene ends were 5 bases for V and 2 bases for J; bases not matched to a gene: 6.

The DNA for the CDR3 is TGTGCCACCAGCAGAGGACTAGCGGGGGGGAATTACAATGAGCAGTTCTTC. Translating gives CATSRGLAGGNYNEQFF. The rearrangement links TRBV15 to TRBJ2-1; TRBD2 agrees at 14 bases. The CDR3 sequence is 17 residues long. V lost 1 base, J lost 4 bases, and 3 bases stayed unmatched. From germline, CDR1 is LNHNV and CDR2 YYDKDF (reference sequence).

The V and J genes are TRBV18 and TRBJ2-5; D gene ambiguous. V shed 1 base and J shed 4 bases, with 7 bases lying between them. This CDR3 comprises 13 residues. Germline assignment: CDR1 KGHSH and CDR2 LQKENI. The CDR3 here is CASSPRPGETQYF. The DNA for the CDR3 is TGTGCCAGCTCACCACGTCCGGGAGAGACCCAGTACTTC.

The chain joins TRBV20-1 to TRBJ2-3; D gene unclear. Trimming took off 4 bases at V and 4 bases at J, with 6 bases between the two ends. The CDR3 loop spans 11 amino acids. Germline CDR1 is DFQATT and CDR2 is SNEGSKA (reference sequence). The CDR3 nucleotides read TGCAGTGCTAATCTCGCAGATACGCAGTATTTT. Residues: CSANLADTQYF.

The J gene is TRBJ1-6, the V gene TRBV7-9; 10 nucleotides align to TRBD1. The CDR3 totals 15 residues. Germline CDR1 SEHNR, CDR2 FQNEAQ (reference sequence). The junction had 8 bases not matched to a gene; V was cut back by 10 bases and J by 5 bases. CDR3 nucleotide sequence: TGTGCCACGCCCTCGGGACAGGGGAATAATTCACCCCTCCACTTT. Amino acid sequence: CATPSGQGNNSPLHF.

CDR3 in amino acids: CASYPGTQEKLFF. The DNA of the CDR3 is TGTGCCAGCTACCCCGGGACACAGGAAAAACTGTTTTTT. V gene TRBV27 combines with J gene TRBJ1-4; D might be TRBD1 (6 bases). Trimming took 8 bases from V and 8 from J, leaving 15 bases between them. This CDR3 is built from 13 residues. Germline loops: CDR1 MNHEY, CDR2 SMNVEV (reference sequence).